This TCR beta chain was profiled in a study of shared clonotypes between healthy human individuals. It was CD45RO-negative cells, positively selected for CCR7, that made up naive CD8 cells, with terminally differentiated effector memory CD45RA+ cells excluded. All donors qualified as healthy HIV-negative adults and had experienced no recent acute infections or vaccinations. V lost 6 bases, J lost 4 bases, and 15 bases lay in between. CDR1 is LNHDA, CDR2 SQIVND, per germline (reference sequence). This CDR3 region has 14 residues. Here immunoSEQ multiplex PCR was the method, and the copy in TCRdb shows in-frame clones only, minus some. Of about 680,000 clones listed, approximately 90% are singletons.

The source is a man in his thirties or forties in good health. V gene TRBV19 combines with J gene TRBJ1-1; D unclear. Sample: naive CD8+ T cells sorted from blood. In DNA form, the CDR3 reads TGTGCCAGTAGACCCACCGGGCTGATCACTGAAGCTTTCTTT. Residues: CASRPTGLITEAFF.